Described below is a single TCR beta chain sequence and its context. No antigen is known for it. The source of the sample is a study of blood T cells in healthy people across ages. Whole-study results and caveats: With unsorted PBMCs, a conclusive comparison of naive versus antigen-experienced cells was not possible. With age, beta diversity per million T cells declined roughly linearly, significantly by 40. Naive T cell percentage by flow cytometry tracked strongly with beta diversity.

For the second PCR, which ran for about 7 to 11 cycles, a sample-barcoded 5' primer and a J-beta primer mix were used. TCRdb analysed the 5' RACE reads with MiXCR anew, one entry per CDR3 protein. Among about 1.5 million distinct CDR3 sequences, about 40% were seen once, and the ten largest hold 6.5% to 10%. Source material: blood. The source is a woman aged 18-30 years in good health.

The CDR3 coding sequence is TGTGCCATCTCCCGAAAGAACACTGAAGCTTTCTTT. Amino acids: CAISRKNTEAFF. V gene TRBV6-1 combines with J gene TRBJ1-1; D unclear. Germline loops: CDR1 MNHNS, CDR2 SASEGT. Trimming took off 10 bases at V and 1 base at J, with 10 bases between the two ends. CDR3 length: 12 residues.